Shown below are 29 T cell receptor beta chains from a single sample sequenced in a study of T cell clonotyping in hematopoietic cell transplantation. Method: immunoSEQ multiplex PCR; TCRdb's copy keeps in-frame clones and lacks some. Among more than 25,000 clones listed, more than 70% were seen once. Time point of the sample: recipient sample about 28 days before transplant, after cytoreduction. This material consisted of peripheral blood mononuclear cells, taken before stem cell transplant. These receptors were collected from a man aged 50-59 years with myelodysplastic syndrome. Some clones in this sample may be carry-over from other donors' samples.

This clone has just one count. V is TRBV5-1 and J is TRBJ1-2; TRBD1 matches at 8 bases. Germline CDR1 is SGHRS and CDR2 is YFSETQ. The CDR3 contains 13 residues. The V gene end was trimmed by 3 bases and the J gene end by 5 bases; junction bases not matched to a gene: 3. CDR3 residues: CASSSQGEYGYTF. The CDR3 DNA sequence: TGCGCCAGCAGCTCACAGGGGGAGTATGGCTACACCTTC.

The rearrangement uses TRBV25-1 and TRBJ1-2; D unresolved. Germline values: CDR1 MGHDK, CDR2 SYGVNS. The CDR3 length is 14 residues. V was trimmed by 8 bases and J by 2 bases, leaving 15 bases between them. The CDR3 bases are TGTGCCAGCTCCTCGGGCAGTAAAAACTATGGCTACACCTTC. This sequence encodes CASSSGSKNYGYTF.

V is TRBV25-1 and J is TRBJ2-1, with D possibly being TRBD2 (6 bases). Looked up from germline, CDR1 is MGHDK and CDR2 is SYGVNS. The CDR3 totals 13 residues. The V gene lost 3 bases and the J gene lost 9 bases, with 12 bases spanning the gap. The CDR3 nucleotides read TGTGCCAGCAGTGACCCCCGGGGAGGTGAGCAGTTCTTC. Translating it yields CASSDPRGGEQFF.

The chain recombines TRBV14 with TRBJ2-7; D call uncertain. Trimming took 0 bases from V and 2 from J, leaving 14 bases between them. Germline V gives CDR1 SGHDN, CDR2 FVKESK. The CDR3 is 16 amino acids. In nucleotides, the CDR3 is TGTGCCAGCAGCCAAGATCGTGAGACACTTACCTACGAGCAGTACTTC. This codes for CASSQDRETLTYEQYF.

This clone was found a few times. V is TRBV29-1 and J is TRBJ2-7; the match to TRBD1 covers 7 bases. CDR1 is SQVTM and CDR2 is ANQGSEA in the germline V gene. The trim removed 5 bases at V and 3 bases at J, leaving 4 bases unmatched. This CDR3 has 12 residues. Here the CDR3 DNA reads TGCAGCGTTAACGACAGGGACTACGAGCAGTACTTC. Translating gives CSVNDRDYEQYF.

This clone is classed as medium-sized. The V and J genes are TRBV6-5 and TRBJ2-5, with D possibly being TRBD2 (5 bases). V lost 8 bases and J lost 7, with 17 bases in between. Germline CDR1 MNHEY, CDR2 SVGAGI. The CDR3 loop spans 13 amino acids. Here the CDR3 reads CASSLSDGGTQYF. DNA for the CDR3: TGTGCCAGCTCCCTTAGCGACGGAGGGACCCAGTACTTC.

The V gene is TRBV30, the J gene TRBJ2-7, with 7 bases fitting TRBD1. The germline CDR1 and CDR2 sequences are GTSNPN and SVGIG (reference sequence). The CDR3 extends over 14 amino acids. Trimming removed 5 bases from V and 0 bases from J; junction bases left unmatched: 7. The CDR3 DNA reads TGTGCCTGGCAGACTCGGGACAGCTCCTACGAGCAGTACTTC. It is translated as CAWQTRDSSYEQYF.

This CDR3 reads CASTIMQYEQYF. The CDR3 nucleotides read TGTGCCAGCACGATAATGCAGTACGAGCAGTACTTC. The V call is TRBV2, the J call TRBJ2-7; unclear D gene. The CDR3 runs to 12 residues. V was clipped by 7 bases and J by 4 bases, with 11 bases between them. Germline CDR1 and CDR2: SNHLY and FYNNEI. The variable domain in full, with the rest retrieved from reference TRBV2 and TRBJ2-7, is EPEVTQTPSHQVTQMGQEVILRCVPISNHLYFYWYRQILGQKVEFLVSFYNNEISEKSEIFDDQFSVERPDGSNFTLKIRSTKLEDSAMYFCASTIMQYEQYFGPGTRLTVT.

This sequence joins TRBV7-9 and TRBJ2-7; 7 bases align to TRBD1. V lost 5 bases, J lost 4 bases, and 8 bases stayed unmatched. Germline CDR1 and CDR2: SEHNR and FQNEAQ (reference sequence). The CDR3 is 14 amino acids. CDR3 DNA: TGTGCCAGCAGCAAAACAGGGGCACCTTACGAGCAGTACTTC. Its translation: CASSKTGAPYEQYF. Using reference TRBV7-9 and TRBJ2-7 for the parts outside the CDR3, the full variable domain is DTGVSQNPRHKITKRGQNVTFRCDPISEHNRLYWYRQTLGQGPEFLTYFQNEAQLEKSRLLSDRFSAERPKGSFSTLEIQRTEQGDSAMYLCASSKTGAPYEQYFGPGTRLTVT.

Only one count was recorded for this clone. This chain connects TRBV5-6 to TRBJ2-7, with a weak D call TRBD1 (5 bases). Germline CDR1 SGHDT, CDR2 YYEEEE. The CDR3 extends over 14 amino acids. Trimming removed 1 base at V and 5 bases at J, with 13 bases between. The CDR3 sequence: CASSLLAGSDEQYF. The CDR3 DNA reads TGTGCCAGCAGCTTGCTGGCAGGGTCCGACGAGCAGTACTTC.

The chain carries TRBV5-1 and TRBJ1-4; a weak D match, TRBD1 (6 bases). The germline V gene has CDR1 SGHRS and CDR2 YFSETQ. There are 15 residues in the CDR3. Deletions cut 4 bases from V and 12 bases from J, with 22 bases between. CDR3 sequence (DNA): TGCGCCAGCAGCAACCCTACAGGGATTAAGACAGAACTGTTTTTT. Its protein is CASSNPTGIKTELFF.

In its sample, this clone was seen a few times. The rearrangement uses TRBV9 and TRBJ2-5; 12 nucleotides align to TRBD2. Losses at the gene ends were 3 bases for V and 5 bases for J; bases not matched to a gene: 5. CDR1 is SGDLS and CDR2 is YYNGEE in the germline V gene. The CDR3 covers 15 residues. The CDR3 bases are TGTGCCAGCAGCGCTAGCGGGAGGGCTTGGGAGACCCAGTACTTC. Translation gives CASSASGRAWETQYF.

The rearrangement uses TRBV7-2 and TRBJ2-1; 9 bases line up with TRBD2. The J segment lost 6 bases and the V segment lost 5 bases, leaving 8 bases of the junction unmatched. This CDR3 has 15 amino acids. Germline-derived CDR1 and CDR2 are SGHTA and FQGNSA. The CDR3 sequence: CASSKPPGLANEQFF. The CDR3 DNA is TGTGCCAGCAGCAAACCCCCGGGACTAGCCAATGAGCAGTTCTTC. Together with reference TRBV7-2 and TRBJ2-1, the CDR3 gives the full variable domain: GAGVSQSPSNKVTEKGKDVELRCDPISGHTALYWYRQSLGQGLEFLIYFQGNSAPDKSGLPSDRFSAERTGGSVSTLTIQRTQQEDSAVYLCASSKPPGLANEQFFGPGTRLTVL.

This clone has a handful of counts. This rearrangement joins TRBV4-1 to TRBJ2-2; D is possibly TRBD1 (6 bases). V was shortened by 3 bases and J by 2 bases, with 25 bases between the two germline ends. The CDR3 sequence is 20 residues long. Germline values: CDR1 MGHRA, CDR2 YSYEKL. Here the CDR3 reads CASSQEQGRTRLGNTGELFF. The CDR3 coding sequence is TGCGCCAGCAGCCAGGAACAGGGCCGGACGCGGTTGGGAAACACCGGGGAGCTGTTTTTT.

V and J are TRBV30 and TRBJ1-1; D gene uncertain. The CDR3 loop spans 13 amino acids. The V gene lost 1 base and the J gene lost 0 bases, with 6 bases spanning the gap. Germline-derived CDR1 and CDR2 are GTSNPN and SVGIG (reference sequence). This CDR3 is CAWSAFMNTEAFF. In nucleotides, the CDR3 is TGTGCCTGGAGTGCGTTCATGAACACTGAAGCTTTCTTT.

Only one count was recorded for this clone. The CDR3 coding sequence is TGTGCCAGCAGGGGGATGAGAGGGTCACTTACCCGGCTCACCTTC. Translated: CASRGMRGSLTRLTF. The rearrangement links TRBV9 to TRBJ1-2; D is ambiguous. Trimming took 5 bases from V and 13 from J, leaving 27 bases between them. Germline CDR1 reads SGDLS; CDR2 reads YYNGEE. The CDR3 has 15 residues.

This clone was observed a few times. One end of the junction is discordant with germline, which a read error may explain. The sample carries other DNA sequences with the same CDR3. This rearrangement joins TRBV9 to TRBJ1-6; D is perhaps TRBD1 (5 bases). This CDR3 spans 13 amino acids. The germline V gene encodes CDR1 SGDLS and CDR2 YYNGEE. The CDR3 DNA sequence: TGTGCCAGCAGCCCGGGGGATAACTCACCCCTCCACTTT. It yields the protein CASSPGDNSPLHF.

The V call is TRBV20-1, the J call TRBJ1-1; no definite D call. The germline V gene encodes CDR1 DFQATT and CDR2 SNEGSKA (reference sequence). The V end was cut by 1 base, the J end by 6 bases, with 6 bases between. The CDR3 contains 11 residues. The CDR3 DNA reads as TGCAGTGCTAGAGTAGGGCCTGAAGCTTTCTTT. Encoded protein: CSARVGPEAFF.

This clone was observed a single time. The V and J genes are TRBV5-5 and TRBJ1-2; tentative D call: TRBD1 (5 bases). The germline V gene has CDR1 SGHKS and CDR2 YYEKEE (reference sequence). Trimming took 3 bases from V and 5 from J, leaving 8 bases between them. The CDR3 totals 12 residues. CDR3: CASSSSGYGYTF. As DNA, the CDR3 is TGTGCCAGCAGCTCCTCAGGGTATGGCTACACCTTC.

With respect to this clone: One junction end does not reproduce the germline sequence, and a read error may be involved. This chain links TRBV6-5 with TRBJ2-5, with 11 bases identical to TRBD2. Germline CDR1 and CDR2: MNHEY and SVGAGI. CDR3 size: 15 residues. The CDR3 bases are TGCGCCAGCAGTCCCCTACTAGCGGGAGAAGAGACCCAGTACTTC. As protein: CASSPLLAGEETQYF.

CDR3 bases: TGCAGCGTTGAAGGGGTGGCGGGCGCCTACGAGCAGTACTTC. Amino acids: CSVEGVAGAYEQYF. The rearrangement joins TRBV29-1 to TRBJ2-7, with a weak D call TRBD2 (5 bases). The V end was cut by 1 base, the J end by 2 bases, with 12 bases between. The CDR3 covers 14 residues. Germline V lookup: CDR1 SQVTM, CDR2 ANQGSEA.

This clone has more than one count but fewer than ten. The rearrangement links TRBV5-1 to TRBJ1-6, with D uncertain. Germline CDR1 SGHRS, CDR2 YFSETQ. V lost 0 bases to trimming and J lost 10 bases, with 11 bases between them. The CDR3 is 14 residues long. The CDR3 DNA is TGCGCCAGCAGCTTGGCGGATCCAGGCTCACCCCTCCACTTT. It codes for CASSLADPGSPLHF.

The DNA of the CDR3 is TGTGCCAGCAGCGCCCAGACAGGGGGGGGAGATACGCAGTATTTT. Its translation: CASSAQTGGGDTQYF. This rearrangement joins TRBV7-6 to TRBJ2-3, with 9 bases that match TRBD1. Germline V gives CDR1 SGHVS, CDR2 FNYEAQ. V trimming: 5 bases; J trimming: 5 bases; junction bases outside the gene matches: 8. The CDR3 is 15 residues long. The variable domain in full, completed from reference TRBV7-6 and TRBJ2-3, reads GAGVSQSPRYKVTKRGQDVALRCDPISGHVSLYWYRQALGQGPEFLTYFNYEAQQDKSGLPNDRFSAERPEGSISTLTIQRTEQRDSAMYRCASSAQTGGGDTQYFGPGTRLTVL.

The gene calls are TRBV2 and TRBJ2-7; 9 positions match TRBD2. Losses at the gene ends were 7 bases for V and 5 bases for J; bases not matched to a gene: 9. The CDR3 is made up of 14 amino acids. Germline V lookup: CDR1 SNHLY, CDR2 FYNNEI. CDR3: CASNIAGALHEQYF. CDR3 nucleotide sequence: TGTGCCAGCAATATAGCGGGAGCCCTCCACGAGCAGTACTTC.

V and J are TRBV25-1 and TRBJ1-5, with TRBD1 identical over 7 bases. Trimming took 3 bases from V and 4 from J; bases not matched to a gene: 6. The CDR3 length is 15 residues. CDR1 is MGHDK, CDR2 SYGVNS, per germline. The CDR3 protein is CASSDGRGWNQPQHF. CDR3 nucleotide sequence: TGTGCCAGCAGTGACGGCAGGGGGTGGAATCAGCCCCAGCATTTT.

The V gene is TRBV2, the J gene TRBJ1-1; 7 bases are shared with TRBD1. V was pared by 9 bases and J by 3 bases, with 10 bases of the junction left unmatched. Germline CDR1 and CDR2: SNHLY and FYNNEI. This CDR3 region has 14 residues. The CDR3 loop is CASLDRASDTEAFF. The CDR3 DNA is TGTGCCAGTCTTGACAGGGCTAGTGACACTGAAGCTTTCTTT.

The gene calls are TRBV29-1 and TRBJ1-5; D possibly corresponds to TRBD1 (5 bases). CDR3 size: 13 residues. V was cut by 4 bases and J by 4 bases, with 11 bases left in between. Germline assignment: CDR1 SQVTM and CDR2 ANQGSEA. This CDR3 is CSVAQGLNQPQHF. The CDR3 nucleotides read TGCAGCGTTGCTCAGGGCCTAAATCAGCCCCAGCATTTT.

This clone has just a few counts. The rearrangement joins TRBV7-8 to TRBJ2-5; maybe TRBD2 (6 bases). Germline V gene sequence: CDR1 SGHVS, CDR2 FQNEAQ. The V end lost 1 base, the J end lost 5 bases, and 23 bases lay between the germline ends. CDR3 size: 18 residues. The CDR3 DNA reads TGTGCCAGCAGCTTAGGGTCTCAAGGTTGGGGGAGGCAGGAGACCCAGTACTTC. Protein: CASSLGSQGWGRQETQYF.

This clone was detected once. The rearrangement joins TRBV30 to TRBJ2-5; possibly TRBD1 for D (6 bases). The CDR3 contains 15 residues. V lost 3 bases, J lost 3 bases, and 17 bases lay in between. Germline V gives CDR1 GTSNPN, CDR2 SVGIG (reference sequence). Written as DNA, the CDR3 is TGTGCCTGGAGCCAAGGGACCCGGACAGAAGAGACCCAGTACTTC. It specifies CAWSQGTRTEETQYF.